A selection of T cell receptor beta chains follows, all from one sample in a study of beta chain features in type 1 diabetes. Data came from immunoSEQ multiplex PCR; TCRdb stores just in-frame clones and leaves some out. The sample contains a few hundred thousand clones, more than 12% of which appear only once. Sequenced material: naive CD4+ T cells from blood. The receptors shown here come from a woman aged 18-30 years in good health. CDR3s include the opening cysteine and the closing phenylalanine or tryptophan. Each record gives: V gene, CDR3 protein.

v_gene: TRBV7-2; CDR3aa: CASSPGTGFSYEQYF
v_gene: TRBV14; CDR3aa: CASSQGPLSYNEQFF
v_gene: TRBV2; CDR3aa: CASADKWAGVAGSEQYF
v_gene: TRBV5-4; CDR3aa: CASSSIRDSQVAGELFF
v_gene: TRBV10-3; CDR3aa: CAIRERQGASLRTEAFF
v_gene: TRBV15; CDR3aa: CATSREPGQSNEKLFF
v_gene: TRBV18; CDR3aa: CASSVSLRDNGEQFF
v_gene: TRBV2; CDR3aa: CASRPTAIRRTGELFF
v_gene: TRBV29-1; CDR3aa: CSVERPRGTDTQYF
v_gene: TRBV4-1; CDR3aa: CASSQERLRVGEAFF
v_gene: TRBV5-1; CDR3aa: CASSFTATQETQYF
v_gene: TRBV28; CDR3aa: CASSSTIYGYTF
v_gene: TRBV5-1; CDR3aa: CASSTGTSGSTDTQYF
v_gene: TRBV7-9; CDR3aa: CASNEGGTRTEAFF
v_gene: TRBV29-1; CDR3aa: CSLLTGSYNEQFF
v_gene: TRBV29-1; CDR3aa: CSVGTLAKNIQYF
v_gene: TRBV29-1; CDR3aa: CSVDRGDNTEAFF
v_gene: TRBV7-2; CDR3aa: CASSFGQGPYGYTF
v_gene: TRBV28; CDR3aa: CASSSPGTGNEKLFF
v_gene: TRBV9; CDR3aa: CASSVATGNPIEKLFF
v_gene: TRBV7-9; CDR3aa: CASSLSGGNNEQFF
v_gene: TRBV5-1; CDR3aa: CASSLDRVEKLFF
v_gene: TRBV9; CDR3aa: CASQRSGSTDTQYF
v_gene: TRBV4-1; CDR3aa: CASSQEGRGPSEYF
v_gene: TRBV10-3; CDR3aa: CAISRRDGGTYEQYF
v_gene: TRBV2; CDR3aa: CASTTGDGSNQPQHF
v_gene: TRBV19; CDR3aa: CASSTLGEQFF